This paragraph covers one T cell receptor (beta chain) sequence. The sample belongs to a study of blood T cell repertoires in COVID-19. The protocol was immunoSEQ multiplex PCR, while the TCRdb copy is restricted to in-frame clones and leaves out a portion. The sample consists of 210,000 or so clones, roughly nine tenths of them appearing once. CDR3 length equals 14 residues. Participants, roughly 18 to 90 years old, spanned around 26 US areas. Sequencing was carried out using PBMCs or T cells enriched from blood (not recorded which). The receptor was isolated from a woman in her forties or fifties in a cohort exposed to, infected with or recovered from COVID-19 (not recorded which). The V gene is TRBV21-1, the J gene TRBJ2-2; whether TRBD2, the table's D call, matches the DNA was not checked. TRBV21-1 represents a pseudogene. The CDR3 DNA is TGTGCCAGCGCGAGGGCAGTGAACACCGGGGAGCTGTTTTTT. Protein: CASARAVNTGELFF.